This T cell receptor beta chain comes out of a study of T cells in Graves' hyperthyroidism and ophthalmopathy (dated by TCRdb to 2018 to 2020). In terms of the full investigation: Peripheral blood samples were taken at the time of initial diagnosis, prior to any treatment. TCR V-J signatures able to tell the groups apart were searched for in a discovery cohort of 90 to 100 patients, of whom around 43 had Graves' ophthalmopathy and about 55 had stable Graves' hyperthyroidism. Whether ophthalmopathy could be predicted prospectively was tested in an independent validation cohort made up of under 20 hyperthyroidism patients plus 17 patients who later progressed to ophthalmopathy. For training and testing, the roughly 100 patients in the discovery cohort were randomly divided in a 7:3 ratio. The study also compared thyroid tissue and blood T-cell repertoires from a handful of Graves' hyperthyroidism patients. After sampling, hyperthyroidism patients received methimazole starting at 30 mg daily, and ophthalmopathy patients received high-dose intravenous methylprednisolone. The paper reports TCR Vbeta CDR3 sequencing of roughly 140 peripheral blood samples: 40 to 45 ophthalmopathy, fewer than 85 hyperthyroidism and around 17 progressor patients. Overall results and qualifications from the work: A 13 V-J signature model separated ophthalmopathy from stable hyperthyroidism, with approximately 87% sensitivity and just under 84% specificity in cross-validation and 80%/75% in testing. Most expanded thyroid clonotypes (frequency above 0.001) were also detected in blood, a finding suggesting that blood repertoires may reflect thyroid immune responses. In validation, the model predicted progression to ophthalmopathy a median of approximately 6.3 months before onset, with roughly 71% sensitivity and roughly 79% specificity. Sample size was not statistically predetermined, and investigators were not blinded to group allocation.

The junction shows trimming of 3 bases on V and 2 bases on J, plus 14 bases between the germline ends. The germline V gene encodes CDR1 MGHRA and CDR2 YSYEKL. The CDR3 spans 16 residues, from the cysteine through the phenylalanine. The sequence is cut down to CDR3 DNA, 48 bases in frame from base 1. This clonotype came up many times. Its recognized antigen is unknown. No qualities accompany the bases; no much larger clone lies one base away. Hyperthyroidism patients were newly diagnosed, with disease duration under 2 months, and aged 18 to 65 years. Exclusion was applied to patients with uncontrolled infections, other autoimmune diseases, pregnancy or lactation. Diagnoses were based on clinical symptoms, serum thyroxine and TRAb, thyroid ultrasound and orbital computed tomography. Blood from progressor patients was drawn when they were first diagnosed with hyperthyroidism, before any ophthalmopathy symptoms appeared. PBMCs were separated from under 12 ml of fresh peripheral blood using Ficoll-Paque density gradient centrifugation. Progressor patients were initially diagnosed with Graves' hyperthyroidism and developed ophthalmopathy during follow-up. Total RNA was extracted using Trizol reagent, and RNA quality was assessed on an Agilent 2100 Bioanalyzer.

Amplification of TCR beta CDR3 regions was carried out from RNA transcripts. The first round of RT-PCR for the TCR CDR3 was performed with the HTBI primer set and the Qiagen OneStep RT-PCR kit. Libraries were constructed in a second round of multiplex PCR, after which size selection and purification were carried out. The libraries were sequenced on an Illumina HiSeq2000 using paired-end 100 bp reads. The original pipeline was this. Raw data were processed with SOAPnuke, discarding reads with adapters, uncalled bases, mean Phred below 15, or no exact constant-primer or identifier match. COPE v1.2.5 was used to merge high-quality paired reads, and clonotypes were defined as unique nucleotide sequences. Clonotypes were aligned to IMGT TRBV, TRBD and TRBJ reference segments using MiTCR v1.1. The analysis included only V-J combinations with a frequency above 0.0001, which together covered approximately 99% of the repertoires. A TCS score was defined as the ratio of F50 (clonal expansion) to E x V (chaos), with BLOSUM62-based TCRdist applied between CDR3 peptides within each V-J. Welch's t-statistics and random forest reduced roughly 500 V-J features to roughly 13, which were used in a naive Bayes classifier (R e1071). In TCRdb, the public reads were trimmed at Q25 with fastp and aligned with MiXCR, with productive beta chains retained. One record per CDR3 amino acid sequence lists the most common genes and DNA. These V and J calls are TCRdb output, not the study's own analysis. The sample table shows some 250,000 distinct CDR3 sequences, and approximately 14% are seen once. The ten biggest clones cover roughly 13% of the sample.

The source material was blood. This clonotype was obtained from a woman in her thirties or forties with Graves' hyperthyroidism that later progressed to Graves' ophthalmopathy. The receptor chain draws on TRBV4-1 and TRBJ2-1; the D gene is perhaps TRBD2, from 6 matching bases. The bases are TGCGCCAGCAGCCAGGAGGCTAGCGCGCCCTACAATGAGCAGTTCTTC. Translated, it reads CASSQEASAPYNEQFF.